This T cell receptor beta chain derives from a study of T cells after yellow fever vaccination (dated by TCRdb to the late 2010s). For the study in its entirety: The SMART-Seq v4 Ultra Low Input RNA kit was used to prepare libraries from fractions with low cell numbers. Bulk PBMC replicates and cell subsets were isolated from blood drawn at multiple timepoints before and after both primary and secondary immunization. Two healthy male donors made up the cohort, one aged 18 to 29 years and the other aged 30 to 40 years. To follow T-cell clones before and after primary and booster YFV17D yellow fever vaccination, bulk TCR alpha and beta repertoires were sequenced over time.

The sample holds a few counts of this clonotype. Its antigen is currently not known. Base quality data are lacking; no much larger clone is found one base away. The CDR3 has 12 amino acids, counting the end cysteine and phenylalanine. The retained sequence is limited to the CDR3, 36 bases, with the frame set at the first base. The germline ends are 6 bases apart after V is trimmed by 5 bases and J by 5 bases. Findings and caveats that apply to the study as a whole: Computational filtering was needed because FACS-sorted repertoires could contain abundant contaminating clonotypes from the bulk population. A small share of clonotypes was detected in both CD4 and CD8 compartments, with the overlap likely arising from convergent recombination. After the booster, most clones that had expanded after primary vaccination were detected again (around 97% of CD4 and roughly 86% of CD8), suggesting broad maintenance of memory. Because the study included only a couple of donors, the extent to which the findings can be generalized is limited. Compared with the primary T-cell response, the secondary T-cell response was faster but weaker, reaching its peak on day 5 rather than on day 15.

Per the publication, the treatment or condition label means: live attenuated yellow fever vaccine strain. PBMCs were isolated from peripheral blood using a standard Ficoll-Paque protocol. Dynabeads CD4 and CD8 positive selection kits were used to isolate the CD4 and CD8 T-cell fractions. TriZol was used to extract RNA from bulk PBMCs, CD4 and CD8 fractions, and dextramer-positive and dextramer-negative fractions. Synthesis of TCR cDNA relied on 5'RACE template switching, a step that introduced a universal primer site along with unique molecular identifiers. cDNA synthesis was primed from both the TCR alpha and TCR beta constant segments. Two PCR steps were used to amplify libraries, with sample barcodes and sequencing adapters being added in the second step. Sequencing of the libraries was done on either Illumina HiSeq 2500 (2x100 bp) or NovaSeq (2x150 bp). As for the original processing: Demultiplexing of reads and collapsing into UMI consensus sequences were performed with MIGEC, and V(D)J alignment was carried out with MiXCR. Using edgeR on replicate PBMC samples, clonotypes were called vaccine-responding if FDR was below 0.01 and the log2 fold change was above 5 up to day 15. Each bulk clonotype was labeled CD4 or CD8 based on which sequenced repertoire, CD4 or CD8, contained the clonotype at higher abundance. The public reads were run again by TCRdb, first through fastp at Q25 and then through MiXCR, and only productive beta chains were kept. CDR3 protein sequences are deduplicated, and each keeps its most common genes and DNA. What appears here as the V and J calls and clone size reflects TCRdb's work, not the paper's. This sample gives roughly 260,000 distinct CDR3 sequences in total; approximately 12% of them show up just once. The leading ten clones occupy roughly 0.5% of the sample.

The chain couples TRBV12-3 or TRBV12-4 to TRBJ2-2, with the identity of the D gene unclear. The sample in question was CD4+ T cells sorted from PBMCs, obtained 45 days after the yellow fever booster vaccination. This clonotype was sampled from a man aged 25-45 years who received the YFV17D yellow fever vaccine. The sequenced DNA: TGTGCCAGCAGTAAAGGTACCGGGGAGCTGTTTTTT. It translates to CASSKGTGELFF.